The source of this T cell receptor (beta chain) is a study of vaccination effects on CD4 cells after COVID-19. For the study at large: As their vaccination, participants received two doses of either BNT162b2 or mRNA-1273. Findings of the study overall: New vaccine-induced clones were the main type among post-vaccine spike-reactive clones in convalescents.

CDR1 is GTSNPN, CDR2 SVGIG, per germline (reference sequence). There are 16 residues in the CDR3. V trimming: 3 bases; J trimming: 3 bases; junction bases outside the gene matches: 7. The table came from immunoSEQ multiplex PCR; TCRdb's copy has only in-frame clones and leaves some out. Seen here are fewer than 90,000 clones, 65% to 75% observed once, and the top ten hold around 4.6%. Antigen-specific CD4+ T cells were expanded (with viral peptide pools) by the ViraFEST assay ahead of sequencing. Subsequent to roughly 10 days of culture, CD4+ T cells were isolated. Convalescent patients had PCR-confirmed SARS-CoV-2 infection between March and December 2020. A remark on this clone: Its antigen remains unidentified.

The input for sequencing was CD4+ T cells from PBMCs cultured with HIV peptides, taken before COVID-19 vaccination. Subset noted: HIV-1 Nef peptide pool negative control/reference culture. The origin of this receptor is a human donor who had a prior SARS-CoV-2 infection. The rearrangement uses TRBV30 and TRBJ2-2, with TRBD2 identical over 10 bases. DNA of the CDR3: TGTGCCTGGAGAGATAAAAGCGGGAGGGACACCGGGGAGCTGTTTTTT. It encodes CAWRDKSGRDTGELFF.